This is a list of T cell receptor beta chains from one sample in a study of T-cell reconstitution after alpha-beta-depleted transplantation in children. MiXCR was run by TCRdb on the PCR reads, yielding one entry per CDR3 protein. Of hundreds of thousands of distinct CDR3 sequences listed, roughly 16% were seen once; the top ten hold around 41%. Sequencing used PBMCs, mostly from graft donor cells, obtained 360 days after TCRalphabeta/CD19-depleted stem cell transplant. The receptors derive from a male patient between 2 and 9 years old who had a stem cell transplant for acute lymphoblastic leukemia, so the T cells may come from the graft donor. Each CDR3 is given with its conserved first and last residue.

J gene | V gene | CDR3 protein
TRBJ2-1 | TRBV18 | CASSPPPRGAYNEQFF
TRBJ2-3 | TRBV4-1 | CASSQSAPPSTDTQYF
TRBJ2-3 | TRBV28 | CASSLYFSNLRGTDTQYF
TRBJ2-3 | TRBV5-8 | CASSLGWGTDTQYF
TRBJ2-1 | TRBV5-1 | CASSRDGSTLNEQFF
TRBJ2-5 | TRBV11-2 | CASSLTLAGQETQYF
TRBJ2-1 | TRBV6-1 | CASSQGGRGNEQFF
TRBJ2-7 | TRBV20-1 | CSGLALREQYF
TRBJ2-3 | TRBV29-1 | CSVGEGTQYF
TRBJ2-7 | TRBV7-2 | CASSPASLRNSYEQYF
TRBJ2-3 | TRBV12-3/TRBV12-4 | CASSLGAPPDTQYF
TRBJ2-1 | TRBV7-6 | CASSSLPNEQFF
TRBJ2-2 | TRBV5-1 | CASSQRGRAGELFF
TRBJ2-3 | TRBV28 | CASTEINGGTGMDTQYF
TRBJ1-4 | TRBV12-3/TRBV12-4 | CARERGNEKLFF
TRBJ2-1 | TRBV4-2 | CASSQDLGGMEFF
TRBJ2-6 | TRBV10-3 | CAISAAGQFSGANVLTF
TRBJ2-2 | TRBV4-2 | CASSPQAAYRPGELFF
TRBJ2-2 | TRBV2 | CASSAQGGTGELFF
TRBJ2-1 | TRBV4-2 | CASSQETSRTYNEQFF
TRBJ2-3 | TRBV4-3 | CASSHGGSGRDTQYF
TRBJ2-3 | TRBV7-9 | CASSPTGATPVTQYF
TRBJ2-1 | TRBV6-2/TRBV6-3 | CASSYSLAGASYNEQFF
TRBJ1-4 | TRBV4-1 | CASSQGWSGGSEKLFF
TRBJ2-5 | TRBV11-2 | CASSSRLAGWVIRETQYF
TRBJ2-7 | TRBV13 | CASSPLTRTGTYEQYF
TRBJ2-3 | TRBV12-3/TRBV12-4 | CASSLSTSGSRRTDTQYF
TRBJ2-5 | TRBV11-3 | CASSHSGNQETQYF